Listed below are T cell receptor beta chains from one sample, sequenced in a study of Tregs in tolerant kidney transplant recipients. Libraries were prepared by immunoSEQ multiplex PCR; TCRdb keeps only in-frame clonotypes and omits some of them. The table shows roughly 66,000 clones, with roughly 92% occurring only once. Material: CD8+ T cells from blood, obtained before the transplant. All receptors derive from a human donor who received a combined kidney and bone marrow transplant. Both conserved end residues are part of each CDR3. The D gene is left open where the match is weak. Clone size is stated in some rows and not others, as once, few, many or a class when expanded.

d_call clone_size j_call v_call cdr3_aa cdr3_nt
NA NA TRBJ1-3 TRBV7-8 CASSPTPRDTIYF TGTGCCAGCAGCCCGACCCCACGGGACACCATATATTTT
NA NA TRBJ2-1 TRBV7-8 CASSFLANNEQFF TGTGCCAGCAGCTTTCTAGCGAACAATGAGCAGTTCTTC
NA NA TRBJ2-7 TRBV5-8 CASSLHGVYEQYF TGTGCCAGCAGCTTGCACGGGGTCTACGAGCAGTACTTC
NA NA TRBJ2-5 TRBV6-5 CASSYVAGGLETQYF TGTGCCAGCAGTTACGTGGCGGGTGGCCTGGAGACCCAGTACTTC
TRBD2 once TRBJ2-3 TRBV4-2 CASSQDSTSGPSTDTQYF TGTGCCAGCAGCCAAGATTCGACTAGCGGCCCCAGCACAGATACGCAGTATTTT
NA NA TRBJ2-7 TRBV11-2 CASSPQAEAPTYEQYF TGTGCCAGCAGCCCGCAAGCGGAGGCCCCTACCTACGAGCAGTACTTC
NA NA TRBJ2-3 TRBV9 CASSAPGLNTDTQYF TGTGCCAGCAGCGCCCCGGGACTCAACACAGATACGCAGTATTTT
TRBD1 NA TRBJ1-1 TRBV19 CASTKDRGQATEAFF TGTGCCAGTACCAAAGACAGGGGGCAGGCCACTGAAGCTTTCTTT
TRBD1 NA TRBJ2-2 TRBV7-3 CASSPNAGTGDTGELFF TGTGCCAGCAGCCCAAACGCCGGGACAGGGGACACCGGGGAGCTGTTTTTT
NA NA TRBJ2-7 TRBV7-9 CASSPADSTYEQYF TGTGCCAGCAGCCCGGCGGACAGCACCTACGAGCAGTACTTC
NA once TRBJ2-1 TRBV4-2 CASSQGSDNEQFF TGTGCCAGCAGCCAAGGGAGCGACAATGAGCAGTTCTTC
NA NA TRBJ1-2 TRBV9 CASSAWGGSRGYTF TGTGCCAGCAGCGCTTGGGGGGGGAGCAGGGGCTACACCTTC
TRBD2 NA TRBJ2-1 TRBV7-2 CASSRTSGGPSEFF TGTGCCAGCAGCAGGACTAGCGGGGGCCCTAGTGAGTTCTTC
NA NA TRBJ2-7 TRBV7-9 CASSSGVLAYEQYF TGTGCCAGCAGCTCAGGGGTTCTTGCCTACGAGCAGTACTTC
NA NA TRBJ2-2 TRBV4-3 CASSQDRLAAGELFF TGCGCCAGCAGCCAAGATAGGTTAGCAGCCGGGGAGCTGTTTTTT
NA NA TRBJ1-2 TRBV15 CATSLGRGGVYGYTF TGTGCCACCAGCCTGGGAAGGGGAGGCGTTTATGGCTACACCTTC
NA NA TRBJ1-1 TRBV5-6 CASSPGRGATEAFF TGTGCCAGCAGCCCGGGGAGGGGGGCCACTGAAGCTTTCTTT
TRBD2 NA TRBJ2-1 TRBV11-3 CASSLETSGGVGEQFF TGTGCCAGCAGCTTAGAGACTAGCGGGGGGGTCGGGGAGCAGTTCTTC
TRBD1 NA TRBJ2-1 TRBV19 CASSFGQGAFEQFF TGTGCCAGTAGTTTTGGACAGGGGGCGTTTGAGCAGTTCTTC
NA NA TRBJ1-1 TRBV27 CASSSVFPYTEAFF TGTGCCAGCAGTTCGGTATTCCCATACACTGAAGCTTTCTTT
TRBD1 once TRBJ2-7 TRBV4-2 CASSQTGTGDEQYF TGTGCCAGCAGCCAAACCGGGACAGGGGACGAGCAGTACTTC
NA NA TRBJ2-5 TRBV7-8 CASSTDTPLVTQYF TGTGCCAGCAGCACGGACACCCCCCTCGTGACCCAGTACTTC
TRBD1 NA TRBJ2-1 TRBV9 CASSVVGTDYNEQFF TGTGCCAGCAGCGTAGTCGGGACAGATTACAATGAGCAGTTCTTC
TRBD2 NA TRBJ2-2 TRBV18 CASSPPFAGGPGGNTGELFF TGTGCCAGCTCACCACCGTTTGCGGGAGGGCCCGGAGGGAACACCGGGGAGCTGTTTTTT
NA NA TRBJ2-2 TRBV29-1 CSVARSDTGELFF TGCAGCGTTGCCAGAAGTGACACCGGGGAGCTGTTTTTT
NA NA TRBJ2-1 TRBV4-1 CASSQEQGYRDEQFF TGCGCCAGCAGCCAGGAACAGGGTTATCGGGATGAGCAGTTCTTC
NA NA TRBJ2-7 TRBV7-2 CASSLLVTTYEQYF TGTGCCAGCAGCTTACTGGTCACAACCTACGAGCAGTACTTC
TRBD2 once TRBJ2-7 TRBV5-6 CASSFPGGPVEQYF TGTGCCAGCAGCTTTCCGGGAGGACCCGTCGAGCAGTACTTC
TRBD2 once TRBJ2-7 TRBV14 CASSQGPGLAYEQYF TGTGCCAGCAGCCAAGGGCCAGGACTAGCCTACGAGCAGTACTTC
NA NA TRBJ2-2 TRBV7-9 CASSLTRTYTGELFF TGTGCCAGCAGCCTCACCAGGACTTACACCGGGGAGCTGTTTTTT
NA NA TRBJ1-1 TRBV7-2 CASSLDSFLEAFF TGTGCCAGCAGCTTAGACAGCTTCCTGGAAGCTTTCTTT
NA few TRBJ2-1 TRBV19 CASSAESSYNEQFF TGTGCCAGTAGTGCCGAGAGCTCCTACAATGAGCAGTTCTTC
TRBD2 NA TRBJ2-1 TRBV6-5 CASSQSGRGNEQFF TGTGCCAGCAGTCAAAGCGGGAGGGGCAATGAGCAGTTCTTC
TRBD1 NA TRBJ1-5 TRBV28 CASSSLQGWQPQHF TGTGCCAGCAGTTCCCTACAGGGGTGGCAGCCCCAGCATTTT
TRBD1 once TRBJ2-5 TRBV7-6 CASSLARLTGWGETQYF TGTGCCAGCAGCTTAGCCCGCTTGACAGGGTGGGGGGAGACCCAGTACTTC
NA NA TRBJ1-6 TRBV9 CASSVGTGNNSPLHF TGTGCCAGCAGCGTAGGGACGGGGAATAATTCACCCCTCCACTTT
TRBD1 NA TRBJ2-7 TRBV29-1 CSVGGDRGDEQYF TGCAGCGTTGGGGGGGACAGGGGCGACGAGCAGTACTTC
NA NA TRBJ2-1 TRBV4-3 CASSQGGLHNEQFF TGCGCCAGCAGCCAAGGCGGCTTACACAATGAGCAGTTCTTC
TRBD2 NA TRBJ2-1 TRBV19 CASSPSGIYNEQFF TGTGCCAGTAGTCCTAGCGGGATATACAATGAGCAGTTCTTC
NA NA TRBJ2-1 TRBV7-3 CASSLPGENEQFF TGTGCCAGCAGCTTACCGGGGGAAAATGAGCAGTTCTTC
NA NA TRBJ2-7 TRBV19 CASSYGTNYEQYF TGTGCCAGTAGCTACGGGACAAATTACGAGCAGTACTTC